This T cell receptor (beta chain) is from a study of Graves' ophthalmopathy and Graves' hyperthyroidism. For donors with ophthalmopathy, the disease showed moderate-to-severe activity, reached CAS ≥3 and NOSPECS ≥4, and had lasted under 3 months. Transcripts of RNA were the source for amplifying TCR beta CDR3 regions. Investigators did first-round RT-PCR with HTBI primers, then second-round multiplex PCR. TCRdb itself ran the multiplex PCR reads through MiXCR, one entry per CDR3 protein. The data contain fewer than 250,000 distinct CDR3 sequences, 25% to 35% of them singletons. Germline-derived CDR1 and CDR2 are DFQATT and SNEGSKA (reference sequence). V dropped 3 bases and J dropped 0 bases, with 12 bases sitting between them. The length of the CDR3 is 15 residues.

The receptor was isolated from a man aged 45-65 years with Graves' ophthalmopathy. The chain employs TRBV20-1 and TRBJ1-3, with D unclear. The sequenced sample consisted of peripheral blood. This chain's CDR3 is CSARDVGYSGNTIYF. The CDR3 nucleotides read TGCAGTGCTAGGGACGTAGGCTACTCTGGAAACACCATATATTTT.